The 24 T cell receptor beta chains below were found in one sample sequenced in a study of CD8 T cells in ankylosing spondylitis. One entry per CDR3 protein results from TCRdb running MiXCR on the 5' RACE reads. Of about 240,000 distinct CDR3 sequences in the sample, 8.6% were seen once. The sample comprised blood, either unsorted or a sorted T cell fraction (not recorded which). The receptors were sampled from a male donor with ankylosing spondylitis or in good health (not recorded which).

The chain recombines TRBV29-1 with TRBJ2-5; D unresolved. CDR3 length: 15 amino acids. Trimming pared 3 bases from V and 1 base from J, leaving 15 bases between. Per germline, CDR1 SQVTM and CDR2 ANQGSEA. The chain's CDR3 is CSVEARSLAQETQYF. CDR3 DNA: TGCAGCGTTGAGGCTAGGAGTTTGGCCCAAGAGACCCAGTACTTC. The full variable domain, with the rest looked up from reference TRBV29-1 and TRBJ2-5, is SAVISQKPSRDICQRGTSLTIQCQVDSQVTMMFWYRQQPGQSLTLIATANQGSEATYESGFVIDKFPISRPNLTFSTLTVSNMSPEDSSIYLCSVEARSLAQETQYFGPGTRLLVL.

This clonotype was counted at least ten times. The chain uses TRBV6-2 or TRBV6-3 and TRBJ1-6; D gene ambiguous. CDR1 is MNHEY, CDR2 SVGEGT, per germline. The CDR3 runs to 17 residues. The V gene lost 6 bases and the J gene lost 0 bases, with 15 bases spanning the gap. The DNA of the CDR3 is TGTGCCAGCAGCACCAAGGACTGTAGCTCCTATAATTCACCCCTCCACTTT. This encodes CASSTKDCSSYNSPLHF.

The table lists this clonotype with many counts. V gene TRBV5-5 combines with J gene TRBJ2-3; no definite D call. Per germline, CDR1 SGHKS and CDR2 YYEKEE (reference sequence). The CDR3 is 16 residues long. V dropped 4 bases and J dropped 0 bases, with 15 bases sitting between them. The CDR3 DNA reads as TGTGCCAGCAGCGGGGTGGTGAGCACAAGCACAGATACGCAGTATTTT. Translating it yields CASSGVVSTSTDTQYF.

This clonotype was observed many times. CDR3 loop: CASSYSAGLYSYEQYF. CDR3 DNA: TGTGCCAGCAGTTACTCCGCCGGACTATACTCCTACGAGCAGTACTTC. This rearrangement joins TRBV6-2 or TRBV6-3 to TRBJ2-7; the D gene is possibly TRBD2 (6 bases). The V gene's germline CDR1 is MNHEY and CDR2 SVGEGT. V was trimmed by 0 bases and J by 0 bases, leaving 12 bases between them. This CDR3 spans 16 amino acids.

Here the CDR3 DNA reads TGCAGTGCTAGGAGCGCCTTAGCAACTAATGAAAAACTGTTTTTT. Amino acid sequence: CSARSALATNEKLFF. This chain joins TRBV20-1 and TRBJ1-4; D not resolved. CDR3 length: 15 amino acids. Trimming pared 3 bases from V and 0 bases from J, leaving 11 bases between. Germline V gene data show CDR1 as DFQATT and CDR2 as SNEGSKA (reference sequence).

This clonotype appeared a few times. One junction end does not reproduce the germline sequence, and a read error may be involved. This chain's CDR3 is CAWSGGSYLPGSTF. The CDR3 coding sequence is TGTGCCTGGAGCGGGGGCAGTTACCTACCTGGCTCCACCTTC. The V gene is TRBV30, the J gene TRBJ1-2; possible D gene TRBD1, 6 bases. The CDR3 length is 14 residues. Looked up from germline, CDR1 is GTSNPN and CDR2 is SVGIG (reference sequence).

This clonotype was picked up many times. This chain uses TRBV20-1 with TRBJ1-4; TRBD1 is a possible D gene (6 bases). Germline CDR1 and CDR2: DFQATT and SNEGSKA (reference sequence). V was clipped by 7 bases and J by 5 bases, with 23 bases between them. This CDR3 has 16 amino acids. CDR3 protein: CSVERGAGSWNEKLFF. The CDR3 DNA reads as TGCAGTGTTGAGAGGGGGGCAGGGTCATGGAATGAAAAACTGTTTTTT.

The V call is TRBV6-5, the J call TRBJ2-5; D call uncertain. The CDR3 consists of 16 residues. CDR1 and CDR2 from the germline V gene are MNHEY and SVGAGI. Trimming removed 0 bases at V and 7 bases at J, with 18 bases between. As DNA, the CDR3 is TGTGCCAGCAGTTACTCGCCGGGCCGTCGACATGGGACCCAGTACTTC. It is translated as CASSYSPGRRHGTQYF.

This clonotype occurred many times. The V gene is TRBV4-1, the J gene TRBJ2-2; 8 bases fit TRBD2. With V trimmed by 2 bases and J by 9 bases, 14 bases remained unmatched. The CDR3 sequence is 17 residues long. Germline CDR1 reads MGHRA; CDR2 reads YSYEKL. In nucleotides, the CDR3 is TGCGCCAGCAGCCAACCCAGCGGGAGAGGCACCGGCAGGGAGCTGTTTTTT. Residues: CASSQPSGRGTGRELFF.

This clonotype was observed at least ten times. V usage is TRBV12-3 or TRBV12-4 and J usage is TRBJ1-6, with 9 positions matching TRBD1. V was clipped by 5 bases and J by 7 bases; unmatched bases: 6. CDR3 length: 15 residues. CDR3 nucleotides: TGTGCCAGCAGTCTCCGGGACAGGGCCAATTCACCCCTCCACTTT. This translates into CASSLRDRANSPLHF.

This clonotype was seen many times. J is TRBJ2-2 and V is TRBV7-2; the D is unclear. V lost 4 bases and J 4 bases, leaving 10 bases between the germline ends. The germline V gene has CDR1 SGHTA and CDR2 FQGNSA. The CDR3 contains 14 residues. Written as DNA, the CDR3 is TGTGCCAGCAGCTCTCAGGATAGCACCGGGGAGCTGTTTTTT. It encodes CASSSQDSTGELFF.

This clonotype was counted at least ten times. This chain uses TRBV7-6 with TRBJ1-3; D unresolved. The CDR3 runs to 17 residues. Germline V CDR1 and CDR2: SGHVS, FNYEAQ. V lost 2 bases and J 0 bases, leaving 14 bases between the germline ends. The chain's CDR3 is CASSLSPLRDSGNTIYF. CDR3 bases: TGTGCCAGCAGCTTATCCCCGTTACGTGACTCTGGAAACACCATATATTTT.

This clonotype was observed a handful of times. V gene TRBV20-1 combines with J gene TRBJ2-5, with 9 nucleotides matching TRBD2. After removal of 6 bases from V and 4 bases from J, the junction contained 9 bases not matched to a gene. The CDR3 loop spans 14 amino acids. Germline-derived CDR1 and CDR2 are DFQATT and SNEGSKA (reference sequence). CDR3 sequence (DNA): TGCAGTGCCCCCGTGGCGGGAGGGCCAGAGACCCAGTACTTC. This translates into CSAPVAGGPETQYF.

This clonotype occurred many times. This sequence joins TRBV30 and TRBJ2-5, with D perhaps matching TRBD1 (6 bases). Per the germline V gene, CDR1 is GTSNPN and CDR2 is SVGIG (reference sequence). The length of the CDR3 is 15 residues. Trimming removed 0 bases from V and 5 bases from J, with 16 bases in between. DNA of the CDR3: TGTGCCTGGAGTGTACTTCTGGGGGCCGGGGAGACCCAGTACTTC. Translation gives CAWSVLLGAGETQYF.

The sample holds many counts of this clonotype. The rearrangement links TRBV3-1 to TRBJ2-1, with 13 positions matching TRBD2. The V and J ends lost 1 base and 8 bases, in that order; junction bases with no gene match: 8. Germline assignment: CDR1 LGHDT and CDR2 YNNKEL (reference sequence). The CDR3 sequence is 17 residues long. CDR3: CASSQVSLAGGRDEQFF. The DNA of the CDR3 is TGTGCCAGCAGCCAAGTCTCACTAGCGGGAGGGCGGGATGAGCAGTTCTTC.

This sequence joins TRBV20-1 and TRBJ2-3, with TRBD2 matching 11 bases. Trimming took 2 bases from V and 2 from J; bases not matched to a gene: 9. There are 17 residues in the CDR3. Germline V gives CDR1 DFQATT, CDR2 SNEGSKA (reference sequence). Written as DNA, the CDR3 is TGCAGTGCTAGATATGGGGGACTAGCGGAAATCACAGATACGCAGTATTTT. Translation: CSARYGGLAEITDTQYF.

This clonotype was seen ten or more times. V usage is TRBV3-1 and J usage is TRBJ2-3; D remains ambiguous. CDR3 length: 14 amino acids. The germline V gene has CDR1 LGHDT and CDR2 YNNKEL (reference sequence). V lost 0 bases and J 6 bases, leaving 10 bases between the germline ends. The CDR3 sequence: CASSQEARVDTQYF. As DNA, the CDR3 is TGTGCCAGCAGCCAAGAGGCCCGAGTGGATACGCAGTATTTT.

This clonotype was detected only a few times. V gene TRBV20-1 combines with J gene TRBJ2-5; 7 nucleotides line up with TRBD2. V gave up 0 bases and J gave up 2 bases; unmatched junction bases: 9. The length of the CDR3 is 16 residues. Germline CDR1 DFQATT, CDR2 SNEGSKA (reference sequence). The CDR3 DNA is TGCAGTGCTAGAGATCTCGCGGGAGTGGGACAAGAGACCCAGTACTTC. Translation: CSARDLAGVGQETQYF.

This clonotype was seen many times. The J gene is TRBJ2-3, the V gene TRBV13; a weak D match, TRBD2 (6 bases). The length of the CDR3 is 15 residues. V dropped 5 bases and J dropped 3 bases, with 15 bases sitting between them. CDR1 and CDR2 (germline): PRHDT, FYEKMQ (reference sequence). CDR3 sequence: CASSRPYGGTDTQYF. The CDR3 nucleotides read TGTGCCAGCAGCCGCCCCTATGGGGGGACAGATACGCAGTATTTT.

In its sample, this clonotype was seen once. This chain links TRBV7-2 with TRBJ2-7; tentatively, D is TRBD1 or TRBD2 (5 bases each). Trimming cost V 6 bases and J 5 bases, with 17 bases left between them. The length of the CDR3 is 14 residues. The germline CDR1 and CDR2 sequences are SGHTA and FQGNSA. The CDR3 DNA reads as TGTGCCAGCAGTTGGACCGGGACGGCTGACGAGCAGTACTTC. It specifies CASSWTGTADEQYF. Combining the CDR3 with reference TRBV7-2 and TRBJ2-7 gives the whole variable domain GAGVSQSPSNKVTEKGKDVELRCDPISGHTALYWYRQSLGQGLEFLIYFQGNSAPDKSGLPSDRFSAERTGGSVSTLTIQRTQQEDSAVYLCASSWTGTADEQYFGPGTRLTVT.

This clonotype turned up a few times. This chain connects TRBV5-1 to TRBJ2-3, with 9 bases that match TRBD1. CDR1 SGHRS and CDR2 YFSETQ come from the germline V gene. The length of the CDR3 is 14 residues. V was pared by 5 bases and J by 6 bases, with 7 bases of the junction left unmatched. In nucleotides, the CDR3 is TGCGCCAGCAGTCAGAACGGACAGGGGGATACGCAGTATTTT. Protein sequence: CASSQNGQGDTQYF.

Concerning this clonotype: A much larger clone differs by one base, so this may be a read error. V and J are TRBV20-1 and TRBJ2-1, with TRBD1 matching over 9 bases. The CDR3 totals 15 residues. The trim removed 2 bases at V and 5 bases at J, leaving 7 bases unmatched. Per germline, CDR1 DFQATT and CDR2 SNEGSKA (reference sequence). CDR3 loop: CSARTGGRIHNEQFF. The CDR3 bases are TGCAGTGCTAGAACAGGGGGCAGGATCCACAATGAGCAGTTCTTC.

This clonotype was recorded many times. This chain links TRBV29-1 with TRBJ1-1, with D maybe TRBD1 (5 bases). V was cut by 3 bases and J by 1 base, with 9 bases left in between. The germline CDR1 and CDR2 sequences are SQVTM and ANQGSEA. CDR3 size: 13 residues. The CDR3 DNA sequence: TGCAGCGTTGAGAGGACAACGAACACTGAAGCTTTCTTT. Its translation is CSVERTTNTEAFF.

This clonotype was seen at least ten times. The genes are TRBV6-5 and TRBJ2-1, with 8 bases that match TRBD1. The CDR3 sequence is 11 residues long. The ends lost 8 bases at V and 8 bases at J; junction bases unmatched: 2. Germline V gene sequence: CDR1 MNHEY, CDR2 SVGAGI. CDR3 in DNA: TGTGCCAGCGCAGGGGGCCATGAGCAGTTCTTC. Amino acid sequence: CASAGGHEQFF.